These 17 T cell receptor beta chains share one sample of origin, sequenced in a study of T cell responses to AZD1222 COVID-19 vaccine. The data were produced by immunoSEQ multiplex PCR, yet TCRdb's version contains in-frame clones alone and is incomplete. The sample shows some 150,000 clones, roughly 88% of them seen only once. The sample in question was peripheral blood, obtained on day 0 of AZD1222 vaccination. The receptors derive from an adult in good health.

The chain uses TRBV28 and TRBJ2-1, with D unresolved. Germline V gives CDR1 MDHEN, CDR2 SYDVKM. V lost 3 bases to trimming and J lost 10 bases, with 7 bases between them. The CDR3 runs to 11 residues. The CDR3 DNA reads TGTGCCAGCAGTTTCGGATTCGAGCAGTTCTTC. Translated, it gives CASSFGFEQFF.

This clone occurred a few times. V gene TRBV6-5 combines with J gene TRBJ1-6; D not certain. V was cut by 0 bases and J by 7 bases, with 10 bases left in between. Germline loops: CDR1 MNHEY, CDR2 SVGAGI. The CDR3 runs to 15 residues. The CDR3 DNA follows: TGTGCCAGCAGTTACTCGGAGGGCCTGAATTCACCCCTCCACTTT. Residues: CASSYSEGLNSPLHF.

This chain links TRBV7-9 with TRBJ1-1, with D perhaps TRBD1 (6 bases). Germline V gene sequence: CDR1 SEHNR, CDR2 FQNEAQ (reference sequence). Trimming cost V 4 bases and J 4 bases, with 10 bases left between them. This CDR3 region has 13 residues. CDR3 bases: TGTGCCAGCAGCTCCGGGACATTCACTGAAGCTTTCTTT. Its protein product is CASSSGTFTEAFF. Together with reference TRBV7-9 and TRBJ1-1, the CDR3 gives the full variable domain: DTGVSQNPRHKITKRGQNVTFRCDPISEHNRLYWYRQTLGQGPEFLTYFQNEAQLEKSRLLSDRFSAERPKGSFSTLEIQRTEQGDSAMYLCASSSGTFTEAFFGQGTRLTVV.

V gene TRBV3-1 (or the pseudogene TRBV3-2) combines with J gene TRBJ2-5, with 12 bases matching TRBD2. Germline CDR1 LGHDT, CDR2 YNNKEL (reference sequence). This CDR3 has 16 residues. Trimming removed 0 bases from V and 4 bases from J; junction bases left unmatched: 3. CDR3 in DNA: TGTGCCAGCAGCCAAGACCTAGCGGGGGGGCTAGAGACCCAGTACTTC. The encoded protein is CASSQDLAGGLETQYF.

The chain employs TRBV10-3 and TRBJ2-7; a possible D gene is TRBD1 (6 bases). This CDR3 is 12 amino acids long. Germline lookup yields CDR1 ENHRY and CDR2 SYGVKD. V shed 8 bases and J shed 4 bases, with 12 bases lying between them. The CDR3 nucleotides are TGTGCCATCGGACAGCTTGTTTACGAGCAGTACTTC. Translation: CAIGQLVYEQYF.

In its sample, this clone was seen once. The rearrangement uses TRBV24-1 and TRBJ1-2; 8 bases line up with TRBD1. The germline V gene has CDR1 KGHDR and CDR2 SFDVKD. V trimming: 5 bases; J trimming: 10 bases; junction bases outside the gene matches: 8. The length of the CDR3 is 13 residues. CDR3: CATSARTGSAYTF. Written as DNA, the CDR3 is TGTGCCACCAGTGCAAGGACAGGGTCGGCCTACACCTTC.

This clone showed up just once. The V call is TRBV12-3 or TRBV12-4, the J call TRBJ1-2; 7 bases are shared with TRBD1. The length of the CDR3 is 13 residues. J was trimmed by 5 bases and V by 6 bases; bases with no gene match: 6. The CDR3 DNA is TGTGCCAGCAGCCCTACAGGGGAGTATGGCTACACCTTC. Its protein is CASSPTGEYGYTF.

The genes are TRBV6-2 or TRBV6-3 and TRBJ2-3; D is unresolved. The CDR3 covers 14 residues. CDR1 and CDR2 (germline): MNHEY, SVGEGT. Trimming took 4 bases from V and 6 from J, leaving 14 bases between them. Here the CDR3 reads CASSLTTYADTQYF. For the CDR3, the DNA is TGTGCCAGCAGTTTGACGACCTACGCGGATACGCAGTATTTT.

The chain carries TRBV9 and TRBJ2-7; 8 bases match TRBD1. Trimming removed 4 bases from V and 2 bases from J; junction bases left unmatched: 8. The CDR3 consists of 15 residues. CDR1 SGDLS and CDR2 YYNGEE come from the germline V gene. The CDR3 is CASSKGQGVTYEQYF. Written as DNA, the CDR3 is TGTGCCAGCAGCAAAGGACAGGGAGTTACCTACGAGCAGTACTTC.

The gene calls are TRBV9 and TRBJ1-6; D not certain. From germline, CDR1 is SGDLS and CDR2 YYNGEE. V lost 4 bases and J 7 bases, leaving 18 bases between the germline ends. The CDR3 spans 16 residues. The CDR3 nucleotides are TGTGCCAGCAGCTCTAGGACCCTGGGTGGGAATTCACCCCTCCACTTT. Its protein product is CASSSRTLGGNSPLHF.

This clone has a handful of counts. The chain carries TRBV9 and TRBJ1-2; D gene uncertain. This CDR3 contains 12 residues. Per germline, CDR1 SGDLS and CDR2 YYNGEE. Trimming left V 7 bases short and J 4 bases short, with 11 bases between. CDR3 protein: CASSRESYGYTF. The CDR3 DNA reads TGTGCCAGCTCGCGGGAATCCTATGGCTACACCTTC.

The gene calls are TRBV4-2 and TRBJ2-3; the match to TRBD2 covers 7 bases. CDR3 length: 15 residues. Germline assignment: CDR1 LGHNA and CDR2 YNFKEQ. Unmatched junction bases numbered 1, after V lost 1 base and J lost 0 bases. The CDR3 bases are TGTGCCAGCAGCCAAGGCGGGGGTAGCACAGATACGCAGTATTTT. It codes for CASSQGGGSTDTQYF.

The CDR3 region has the DNA TGTGCCAGCAGTTTAATCGGCAGGTCTGAGAGGTACTTC. Residues: CASSLIGRSERYF. The rearrangement joins TRBV12-3 or TRBV12-4 to TRBJ2-7, with D unclear. V lost 2 bases and J 12 bases, leaving 17 bases between the germline ends. The length of the CDR3 is 13 residues.

This chain uses TRBV7-9 with TRBJ1-2; no clear D. The length of the CDR3 is 15 residues. CDR1 and CDR2 (germline): SEHNR, FQNEAQ (reference sequence). V was cut by 5 bases and J by 2 bases, with 15 bases left in between. The CDR3 coding sequence is TGTGCCAGCAGCCCTGAGGTGGAAGTAAACTATGGCTACACCTTC. Encoded protein: CASSPEVEVNYGYTF.

This clone was seen only a few times. The chain is built from TRBV7-3 and TRBJ2-7; TRBD2 is a possible D gene (5 bases). Germline V lookup: CDR1 SGHTA, CDR2 FQGTGA. The CDR3 spans 13 residues. V lost 0 bases and J 6 bases, leaving 9 bases between the germline ends. The CDR3 DNA sequence: TGTGCCAGCAGCTTAACCTTCAGCGGCGAGCAGTACTTC. Residues: CASSLTFSGEQYF.

The gene calls are TRBV7-9 and TRBJ2-3; 14 bases line up with TRBD2. J gave up 3 bases and V 1 base, and 3 bases lay outside the gene matches. Germline CDR1 reads SEHNR; CDR2 reads FQNEAQ (reference sequence). This CDR3 contains 17 residues. CDR3 residues: CASSLGLAGGPTDTQYF. CDR3 nucleotide sequence: TGTGCCAGCAGCTTAGGACTAGCGGGGGGGCCGACAGATACGCAGTATTTT. Full variable domain (outside the CDR3, taken from reference TRBV7-9 and TRBJ2-3): DTGVSQNPRHKITKRGQNVTFRCDPISEHNRLYWYRQTLGQGPEFLTYFQNEAQLEKSRLLSDRFSAERPKGSFSTLEIQRTEQGDSAMYLCASSLGLAGGPTDTQYFGPGTRLTVL.

The V call is TRBV7-9, the J call TRBJ1-1; D ambiguous. Germline CDR1 SEHNR, CDR2 FQNEAQ (reference sequence). V lost 1 base, J lost 6 bases, and 9 bases lay in between. The CDR3 totals 13 residues. The CDR3 DNA sequence: TGTGCCAGCAGCTTAGGACGGCGCGCTGAAGCTTTCTTT. This encodes CASSLGRRAEAFF.